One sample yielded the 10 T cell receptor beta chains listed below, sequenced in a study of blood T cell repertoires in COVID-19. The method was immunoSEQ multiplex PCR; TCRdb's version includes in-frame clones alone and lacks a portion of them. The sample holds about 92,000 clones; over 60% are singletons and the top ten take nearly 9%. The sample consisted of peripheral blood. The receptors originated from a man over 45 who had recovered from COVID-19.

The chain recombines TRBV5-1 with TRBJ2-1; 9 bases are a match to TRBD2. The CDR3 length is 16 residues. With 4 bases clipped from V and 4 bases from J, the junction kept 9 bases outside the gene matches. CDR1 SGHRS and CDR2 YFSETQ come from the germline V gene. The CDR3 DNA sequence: TGCGCCAGCAGCCCTACCGGCGGGGGGGGGTACAATGAGCAGTTCTTC. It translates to CASSPTGGGGYNEQFF.

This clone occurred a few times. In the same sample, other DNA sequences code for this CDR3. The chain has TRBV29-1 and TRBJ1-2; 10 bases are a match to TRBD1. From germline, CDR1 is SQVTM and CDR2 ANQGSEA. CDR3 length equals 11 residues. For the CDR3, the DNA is TGCATCGGACAGGGGGTGTATGGCTACACCTTC. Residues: CIGQGVYGYTF. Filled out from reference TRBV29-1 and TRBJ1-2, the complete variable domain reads SAVISQKPSRDICQRGTSLTIQCQVDSQVTMMFWYRQQPGQSLTLIATANQGSEATYESGFVIDKFPISRPNLTFSTLTVSNMSPEDSSIYLCIGQGVYGYTFGSGTRLTVV.

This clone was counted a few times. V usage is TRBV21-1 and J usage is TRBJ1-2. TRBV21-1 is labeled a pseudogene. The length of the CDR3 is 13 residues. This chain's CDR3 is CASSPGGACGYTF. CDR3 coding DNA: TGTGCCAGCAGCCCCGGGGGGGCCTGCGGCTACACCTTC.

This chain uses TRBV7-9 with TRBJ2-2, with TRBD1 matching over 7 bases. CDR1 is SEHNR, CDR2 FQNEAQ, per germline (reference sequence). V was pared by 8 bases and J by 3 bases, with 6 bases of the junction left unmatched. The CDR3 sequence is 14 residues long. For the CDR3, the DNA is TGTGCCAGCGGCCGACAGGGCGACACCGGGGAGCTGTTTTTT. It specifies CASGRQGDTGELFF.

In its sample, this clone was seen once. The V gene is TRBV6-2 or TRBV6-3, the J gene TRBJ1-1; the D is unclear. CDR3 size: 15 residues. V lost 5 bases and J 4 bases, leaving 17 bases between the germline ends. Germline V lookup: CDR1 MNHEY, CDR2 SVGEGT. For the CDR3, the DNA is TGTGCCAGCAGTCCCAATTGGGCGCTTGGCACTGAAGCTTTCTTT. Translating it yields CASSPNWALGTEAFF.

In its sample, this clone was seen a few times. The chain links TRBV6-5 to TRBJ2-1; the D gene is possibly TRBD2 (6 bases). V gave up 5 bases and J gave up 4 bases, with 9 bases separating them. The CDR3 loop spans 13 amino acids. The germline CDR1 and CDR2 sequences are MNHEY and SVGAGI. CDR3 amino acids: CASSRDFYNEQFF. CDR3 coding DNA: TGTGCCAGCAGTCGGGACTTTTACAATGAGCAGTTCTTC.

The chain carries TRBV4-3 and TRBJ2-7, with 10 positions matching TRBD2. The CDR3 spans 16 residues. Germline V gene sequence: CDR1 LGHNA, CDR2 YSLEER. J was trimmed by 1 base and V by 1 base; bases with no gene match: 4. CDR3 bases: TGCGCCAGCAGCCAAGCTAGCGGGAGAGGGTCCTACGAGCAGTACTTC. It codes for CASSQASGRGSYEQYF.

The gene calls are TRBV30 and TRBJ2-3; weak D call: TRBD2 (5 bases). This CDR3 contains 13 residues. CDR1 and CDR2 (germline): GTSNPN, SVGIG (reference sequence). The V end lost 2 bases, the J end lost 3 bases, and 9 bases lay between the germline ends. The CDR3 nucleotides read TGTGCCTGGAGTACGGGGAAGACAGATACGCAGTATTTT. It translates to CAWSTGKTDTQYF.

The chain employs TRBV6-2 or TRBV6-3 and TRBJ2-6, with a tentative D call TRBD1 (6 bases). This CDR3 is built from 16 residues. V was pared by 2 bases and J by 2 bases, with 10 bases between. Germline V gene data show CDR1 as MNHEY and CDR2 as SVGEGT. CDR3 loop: CASSYNKGAGANVLTF. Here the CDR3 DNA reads TGTGCCAGCAGTTACAACAAGGGGGCTGGGGCCAACGTCCTGACTTTC.

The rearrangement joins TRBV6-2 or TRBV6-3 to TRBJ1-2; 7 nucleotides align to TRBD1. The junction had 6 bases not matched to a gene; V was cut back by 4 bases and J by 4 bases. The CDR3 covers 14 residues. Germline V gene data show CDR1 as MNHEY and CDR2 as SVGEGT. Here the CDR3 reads CASSLDRLSYGYTF. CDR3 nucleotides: TGTGCCAGCAGTTTGGACAGGCTTTCCTATGGCTACACCTTC.